Listed below are T cell receptor beta chains from one sample, sequenced in a study of blood T cell repertoires in COVID-19. Using immunoSEQ multiplex PCR, the repertoire was profiled, and TCRdb retains in-frame clones only, with some absent. The table lists a few hundred thousand clones, approximately 87% of them singletons. Sequencing input: peripheral blood. The receptors stem from a woman in her 30s with COVID-19, enrolled during active disease. Each CDR3 is given with its conserved first and last residue.

V	CDR3
TRBV30	CAWSRTVQGEKLFF
TRBV28	CASIFSKRGATEAFF
TRBV3-1/TRBV3-2	CASSQSEHITDTQYF
TRBV5-1	CASKDNQDTGELFF
TRBV19	CASRRTSGYQETQYF
TRBV6-4	CASSVDGNSPLHF
TRBV5-1	CASSTGLAGLPANEQFF
TRBV6-5	CASPGASGFFEQYF
TRBV4-3	CASSQAGASQETQYF
TRBV4-1	CASSRQGQLSGEQYF
TRBV19	CASTPAGEPHEQYF
TRBV6-5	CASSSTGYNEKLFF
TRBV10-1	CASSPGRVDYGYTF
TRBV2	CASSENRGHQPQHF
TRBV11-3	CASSPGTRVGELFF
TRBV13	CASSLAVNWRNNEQFF
TRBV29-1	CSVEDGNSYEQYF
TRBV7-2	CASSLGPPGLSSYNEQFF
TRBV10-3	CAISPGDGNQPQHF
TRBV12-3/TRBV12-4	CASRGREAFF
TRBV19	CASSDIAGAYEQYF
TRBV5-1	CASGVQGTADTQYF
TRBV5-1	CASSLNVAGETQYF
TRBV30	CAWTLSGGGEQYF
TRBV6-5	CASSYGSGILYEQYF
TRBV3-1/TRBV3-2	CASSQVRLNTEAFF
TRBV28	CASSLGGLTNTEAFF
TRBV6-1	CASSEVAKPLHF
TRBV28	CASSLDRGYQPQHF
TRBV5-1	CASKRQGTGRTGELFF
TRBV4-1	CASSQEPLAEAYNEQFF
TRBV5-4	CASSSSSVSYEQYF
TRBV12-3/TRBV12-4	CASSLSGTQYF
TRBV2	CASSEDSYQETQYF
TRBV10-3	CAISGSSPRETQYF
TRBV2	CASSGGQGRERSYEQYF
TRBV24-1	CATQGTDSYGYTF
TRBV29-1	CSVGRNTGELFF
TRBV6-2/TRBV6-3	CASSSSNTGELFF
TRBV6-5	CASILGGGADTQYF
TRBV15	CATSRDGVSGYTF
TRBV6-1	CASSELAGGTYEQYF
TRBV5-1	CASSRGPRGGNQPQHF
TRBV24-1	CATRGPFTDTQYF
TRBV27	CASSFGSQTGQPQHF
TRBV2	CASSGYLLGTDTQYF
TRBV2	CASARENTGELFF
TRBV5-1	CASSLYGTGDGYTF
TRBV19	CASSPGLAGVYEQYF
TRBV24-1	CATSDARAGEINTQYF
TRBV7-2	CASSPTALAAYNEQFF
TRBV28	CASRLGGGRNTEAFF
TRBV10-2	CASRDRGATGELFF
TRBV2	CASSETGVGANVLTF
TRBV23-1	CASSQRDRGRRGYTF
TRBV5-5	CASSLAGLGTGELFF
TRBV9	CASSVGLIMQGDTEAFF
TRBV18	CASSPSPGQGGETQYF
TRBV27	CASSLSAPWLAGGEQYF
TRBV29-1	CSARTVQSSYEQYF